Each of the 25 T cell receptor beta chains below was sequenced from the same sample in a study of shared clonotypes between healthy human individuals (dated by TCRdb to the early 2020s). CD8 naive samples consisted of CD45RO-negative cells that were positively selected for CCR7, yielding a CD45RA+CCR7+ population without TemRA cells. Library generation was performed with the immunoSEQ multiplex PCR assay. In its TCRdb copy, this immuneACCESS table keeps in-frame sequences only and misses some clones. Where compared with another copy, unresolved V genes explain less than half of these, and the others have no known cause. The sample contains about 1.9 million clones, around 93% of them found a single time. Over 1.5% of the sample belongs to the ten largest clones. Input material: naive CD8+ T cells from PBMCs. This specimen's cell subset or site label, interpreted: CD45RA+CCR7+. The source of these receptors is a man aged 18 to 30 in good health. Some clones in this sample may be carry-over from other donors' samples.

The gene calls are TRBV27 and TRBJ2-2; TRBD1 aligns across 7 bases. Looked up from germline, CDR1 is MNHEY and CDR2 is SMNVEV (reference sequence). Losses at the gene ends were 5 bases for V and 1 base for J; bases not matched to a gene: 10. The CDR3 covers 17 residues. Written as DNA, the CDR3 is TGTGCCAGCAGTCGTCCTACAGGGGTGAGGAACACCGGGGAGCTGTTTTTT. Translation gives CASSRPTGVRNTGELFF.

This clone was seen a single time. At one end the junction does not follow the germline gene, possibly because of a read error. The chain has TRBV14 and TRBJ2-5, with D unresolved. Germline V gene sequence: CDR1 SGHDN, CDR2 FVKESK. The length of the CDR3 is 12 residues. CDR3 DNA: TGTGCCAGCAGCTCCGACCACGAGACCCAGTACTTC. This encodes CASSSDHETQYF.

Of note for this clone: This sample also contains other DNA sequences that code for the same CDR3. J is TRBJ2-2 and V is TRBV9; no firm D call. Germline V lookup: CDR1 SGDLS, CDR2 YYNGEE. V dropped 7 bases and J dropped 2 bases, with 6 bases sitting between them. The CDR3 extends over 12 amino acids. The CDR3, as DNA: TGTGCCAGCTCAGTCAACACCGGGGAGCTGTTTTTT. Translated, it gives CASSVNTGELFF.

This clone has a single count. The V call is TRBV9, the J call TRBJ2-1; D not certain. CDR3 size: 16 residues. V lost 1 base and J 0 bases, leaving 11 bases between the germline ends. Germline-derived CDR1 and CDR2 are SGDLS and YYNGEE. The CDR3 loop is CASSVNGRPSYNEQFF. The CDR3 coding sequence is TGTGCCAGCAGCGTAAACGGGCGGCCCTCCTACAATGAGCAGTTCTTC. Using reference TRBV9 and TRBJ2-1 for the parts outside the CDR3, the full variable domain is DSGVTQTPKHLITATGQRVTLRCSPRSGDLSVYWYQQSLDQGLQFLIQYYNGEERAKGNILERFSAQQFPDLHSELNLSSLELGDSALYFCASSVNGRPSYNEQFFGPGTRLTVL.

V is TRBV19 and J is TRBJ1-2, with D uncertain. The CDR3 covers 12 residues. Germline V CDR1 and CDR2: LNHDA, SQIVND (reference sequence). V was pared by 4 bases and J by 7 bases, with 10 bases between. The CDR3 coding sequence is TGTGCCAGTAGTACCCTGACAACTGGCTACACCTTC. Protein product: CASSTLTTGYTF.

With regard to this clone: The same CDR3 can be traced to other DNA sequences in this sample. In DNA form, the CDR3 reads TGTGCCAGCAGCGTAGAAGGGGGATACCAAGAGACCCAGTACTTC. Its translation: CASSVEGGYQETQYF. The rearrangement links TRBV9 to TRBJ2-5, with D possibly TRBD1 on 6 matching bases. Germline-derived CDR1 and CDR2 are SGDLS and YYNGEE. The CDR3 runs 15 residues. V shed 0 bases and J shed 0 bases, with 9 bases lying between them.

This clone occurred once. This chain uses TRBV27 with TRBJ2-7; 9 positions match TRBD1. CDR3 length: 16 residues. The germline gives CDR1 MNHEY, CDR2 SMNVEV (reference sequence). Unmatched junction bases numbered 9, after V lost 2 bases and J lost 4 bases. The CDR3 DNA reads TGTGCCAGCAGTTTAACAGGGGGCTCTCCTCTTTACGAGCAGTACTTC. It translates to CASSLTGGSPLYEQYF.

The CDR3 loop is CASSFSFGGNTIYF. The CDR3, as DNA: TGTGCCAGCAGTTTCTCGTTTGGTGGAAACACCATATATTTT. The chain is built from TRBV28 and TRBJ1-3, with D unclear. Germline V gene sequence: CDR1 MDHEN, CDR2 SYDVKM. Deletions cut 3 bases from V and 3 bases from J, with 9 bases between. This CDR3 comprises 14 residues.

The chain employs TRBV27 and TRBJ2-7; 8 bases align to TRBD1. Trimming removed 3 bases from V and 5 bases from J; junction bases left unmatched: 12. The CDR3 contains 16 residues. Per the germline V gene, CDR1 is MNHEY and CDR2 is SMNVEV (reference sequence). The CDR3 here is CASSFLPGQGSHEQYF. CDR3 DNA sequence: TGTGCCAGCAGTTTCCTCCCAGGACAGGGTAGCCACGAGCAGTACTTC.

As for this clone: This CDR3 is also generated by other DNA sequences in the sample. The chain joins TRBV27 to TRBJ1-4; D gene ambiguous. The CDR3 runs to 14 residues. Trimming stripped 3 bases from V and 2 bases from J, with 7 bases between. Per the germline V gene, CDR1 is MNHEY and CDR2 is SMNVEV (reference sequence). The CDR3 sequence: CASSFTATNEKLFF. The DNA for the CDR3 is TGTGCCAGCAGTTTTACAGCCACTAATGAAAAACTGTTTTTT. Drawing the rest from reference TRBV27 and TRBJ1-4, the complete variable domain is EAQVTQNPRYLITVTGKKLTVTCSQNMNHEYMSWYRQDPGLGLRQIYYSMNVEVTDKGDVPEGYKVSRKEKRNFPLILESPSPNQTSLYFCASSFTATNEKLFFGSGTQLSVL.

The CDR3 DNA is TGTGCCAGCAGTTTATTGCATGGGGCGGCAGGGAAGACTAACTATGGCTACACCTTC. Translated: CASSLLHGAAGKTNYGYTF. The chain couples TRBV28 to TRBJ1-2; a possible D gene is TRBD1 (5 bases). The CDR3 has 19 residues. Germline V gene lookup returns CDR1 MDHEN and CDR2 SYDVKM. V lost 1 base and J 0 bases, leaving 21 bases between the germline ends.

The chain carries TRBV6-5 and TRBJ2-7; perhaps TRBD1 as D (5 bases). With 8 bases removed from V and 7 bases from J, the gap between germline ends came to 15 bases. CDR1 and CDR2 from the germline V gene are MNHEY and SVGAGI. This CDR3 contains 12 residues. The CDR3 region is CASQIETGEQYF. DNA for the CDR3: TGTGCCAGCCAAATCGAAACAGGAGAGCAGTACTTC.

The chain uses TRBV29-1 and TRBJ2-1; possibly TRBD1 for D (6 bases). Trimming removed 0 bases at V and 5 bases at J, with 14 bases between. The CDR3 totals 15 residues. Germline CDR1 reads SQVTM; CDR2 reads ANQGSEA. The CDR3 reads CSVEDQGFRNNEQFF. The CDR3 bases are TGCAGCGTTGAAGATCAGGGGTTCAGGAACAATGAGCAGTTCTTC.

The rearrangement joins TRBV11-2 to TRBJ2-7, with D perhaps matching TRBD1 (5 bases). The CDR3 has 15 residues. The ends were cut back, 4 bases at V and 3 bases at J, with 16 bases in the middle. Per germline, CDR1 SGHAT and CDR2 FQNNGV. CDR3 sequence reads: CASSSTMVQGYEQYF. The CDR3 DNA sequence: TGTGCCAGCAGCTCCACGATGGTCCAGGGCTACGAGCAGTACTTC.

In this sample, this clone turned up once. The CDR3 DNA sequence: TGCGCCAGCAGCTTGATCGGCGGGAGGAGCACCGGGGAGCTGTTTTTT. Protein product: CASSLIGGRSTGELFF. The V call is TRBV5-1, the J call TRBJ2-2; 8 positions match TRBD2. V dropped 1 base and J dropped 4; count of bases not matched to a gene: 6. This CDR3 has 16 residues. In germline, CDR1 is SGHRS, CDR2 YFSETQ.

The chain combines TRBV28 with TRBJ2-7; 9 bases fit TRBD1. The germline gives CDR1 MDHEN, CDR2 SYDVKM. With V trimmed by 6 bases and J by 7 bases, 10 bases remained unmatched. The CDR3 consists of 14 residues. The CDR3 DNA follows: TGTGCCAGCAGGGGGGGACAGGGAAACGAAGAGCAGTACTTC. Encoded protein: CASRGGQGNEEQYF.

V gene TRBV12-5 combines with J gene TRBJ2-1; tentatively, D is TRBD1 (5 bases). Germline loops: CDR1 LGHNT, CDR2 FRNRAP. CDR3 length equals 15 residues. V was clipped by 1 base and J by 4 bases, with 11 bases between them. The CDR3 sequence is CASGLGQLNYNEQFF. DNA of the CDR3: TGTGCTAGTGGTTTGGGACAGCTAAATTACAATGAGCAGTTCTTC.

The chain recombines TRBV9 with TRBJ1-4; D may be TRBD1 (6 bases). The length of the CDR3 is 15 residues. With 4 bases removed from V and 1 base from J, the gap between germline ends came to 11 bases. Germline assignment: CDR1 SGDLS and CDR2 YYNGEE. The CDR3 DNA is TGTGCCAGCAGCCAGGGGCAGGGAACTAATGAAAAACTGTTTTTT. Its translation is CASSQGQGTNEKLFF.

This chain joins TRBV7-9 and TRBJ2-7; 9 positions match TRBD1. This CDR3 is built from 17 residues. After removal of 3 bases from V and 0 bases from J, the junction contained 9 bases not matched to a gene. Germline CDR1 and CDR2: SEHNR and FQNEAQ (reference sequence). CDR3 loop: CASSFPGTGTISYEQYF. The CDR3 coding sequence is TGTGCCAGCAGCTTCCCTGGGACAGGGACGATCTCCTACGAGCAGTACTTC.

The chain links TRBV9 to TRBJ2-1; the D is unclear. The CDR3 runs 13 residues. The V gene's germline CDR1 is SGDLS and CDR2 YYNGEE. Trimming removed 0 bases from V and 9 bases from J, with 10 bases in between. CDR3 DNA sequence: TGTGCCAGCAGCGTAGATCGTACCCCTGAGCAGTTCTTC. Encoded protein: CASSVDRTPEQFF. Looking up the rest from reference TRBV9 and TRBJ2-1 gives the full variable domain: DSGVTQTPKHLITATGQRVTLRCSPRSGDLSVYWYQQSLDQGLQFLIQYYNGEERAKGNILERFSAQQFPDLHSELNLSSLELGDSALYFCASSVDRTPEQFFGPGTRLTVL.

CDR3 sequence (DNA): TGTGCCAGCAGTGGATCCTTACAAGAGAAGGTGGGAACTGAAGCTTTCTTT. Translation: CASSGSLQEKVGTEAFF. This chain joins TRBV6-1 and TRBJ1-1; no reliable D call. Germline CDR1 reads MNHNS; CDR2 reads SASEGT. The CDR3 covers 17 residues. V lost 4 bases and J lost 5, with 23 bases in between.

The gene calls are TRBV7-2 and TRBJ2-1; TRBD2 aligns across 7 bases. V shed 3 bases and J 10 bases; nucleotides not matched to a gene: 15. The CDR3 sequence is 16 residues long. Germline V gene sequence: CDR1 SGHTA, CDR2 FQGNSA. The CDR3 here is CASSFLTSVKGLEQFF. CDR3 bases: TGTGCCAGCAGCTTCCTAACTAGCGTGAAAGGTTTAGAGCAGTTCTTC.

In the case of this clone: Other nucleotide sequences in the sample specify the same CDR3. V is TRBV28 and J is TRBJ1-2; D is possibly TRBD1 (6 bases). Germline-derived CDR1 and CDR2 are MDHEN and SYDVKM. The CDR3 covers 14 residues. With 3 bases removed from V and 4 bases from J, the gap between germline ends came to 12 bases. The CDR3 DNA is TGTGCCAGCAGTTTGCGAGGGGGTGGCTATGGCTACACCTTC. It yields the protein CASSLRGGGYGYTF.

CDR3 loop: CASSVAGTTANEQFF. CDR3 sequence (DNA): TGTGCCAGCAGCGTAGCTGGGACAACCGCCAATGAGCAGTTCTTC. The chain uses TRBV9 and TRBJ2-1, with a tentative D call TRBD1 (6 bases). The CDR3 covers 15 residues. Germline CDR1 is SGDLS and CDR2 is YYNGEE. V lost 0 bases and J lost 6, with 13 bases in between.

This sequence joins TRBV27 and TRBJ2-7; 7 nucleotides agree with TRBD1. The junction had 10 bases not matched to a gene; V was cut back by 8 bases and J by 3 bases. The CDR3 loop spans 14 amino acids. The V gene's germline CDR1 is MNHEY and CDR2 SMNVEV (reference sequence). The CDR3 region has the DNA TGTGCCAGCGCTTCCAACAGGGGTGGCTACGAGCAGTACTTC. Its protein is CASASNRGGYEQYF.